This T cell receptor beta chain came from a study of a mutant IDH1 vaccine in newly diagnosed glioma. The wider study: First vaccine doses came 4-6 weeks after radiotherapy alone, or with temozolomide cycles. Standard pretreatment was either radiotherapy, temozolomide, or, for most, radiochemotherapy with temozolomide.

Generated by immunoSEQ multiplex PCR, the TCRdb table keeps only in-frame clones and is missing some. The repertoire holds over 35,000 clones, with about 83% as singletons. Comments on this clone: Its antigen is still unknown.

Indicated time point: week 35, safety follow-up. Doses comprised 300 ug of mutant IDH1 20-mer peptide each, plus topical imiquimod. Patients came in for eight vaccinations, in weeks 1, 3, 5, 7, 11, 15, 19 and 23. New WHO grade 3 or 4 astrocytomas that were IDH1-mutant and ATRX-lost had been found in donors. This receptor was taken from a woman in her 50s with glioma. The sequencing here drew on PBMCs, taken from a glioma patient whose treatment included an IDH1 peptide vaccine.

In nucleotides, the CDR3 is TGCGCCAGCAGCCGACAGGGAATGGACTATGGCTACACCTTC. Translating gives CASSRQGMDYGYTF. The V call is TRBV5-1, the J call TRBJ1-2; 7 nucleotides match TRBD1. The CDR3 loop spans 14 amino acids. CDR1 and CDR2 (germline): SGHRS, YFSETQ. V lost 4 bases, J lost 3 bases, and 6 bases stayed unmatched.